A selection of T cell receptor beta chains follows, all from one sample in a study of radiotherapy plus CTLA-4 blockade in lung cancer. Produced via immunoSEQ multiplex PCR; TCRdb's table is partial and in-frame only. Altogether some 71,000 clones are present, around 69% being singletons, with the ten largest covering approximately 15%. The sample consisted of peripheral blood, taken from a patient treated with radiotherapy plus ipilimumab. The receptors shown here come from a human donor with non-small cell lung cancer whose response to radiotherapy plus ipilimumab could not be evaluated. Some clones in this sample may be carry-over from other donors' samples. CDR3s include the opening cysteine and the closing phenylalanine or tryptophan. The D gene is left open where the match is weak. The size entry is marked missing in some rows and otherwise reads once, few, many or a size class.

>TRBD1|TRBJ2-1|TRBV6-5|.|15
CASSPQGVGFNEQFF
TGTGCCAGCAGTCCCCAGGGGGTCGGGTTTAATGAGCAGTTCTTC
>.|TRBJ1-1|TRBV6-6|.|14
CASSYPLAGTEAFF
TGTGCCAGCAGTTACCCCCTCGCCGGCACTGAAGCTTTCTTT
>TRBD1|TRBJ2-1|TRBV13|.|16
CASSFTPGTGRNEQFF
TGTGCCAGCAGCTTCACGCCTGGGACAGGGAGGAATGAGCAGTTCTTC
>TRBD1|TRBJ1-2|TRBV5-8|.|16
CASSQNSKTGGYGYTF
TGTGCCAGCAGCCAAAACTCAAAGACAGGGGGCTATGGCTACACCTTC
>.|TRBJ2-3|TRBV6-5|.|15
CASSYSGGDTDTQYF
TGTGCCAGCAGTTACTCAGGGGGTGACACCGATACGCAGTATTTT
>.|TRBJ2-7|TRBV5-1|once|16
CASSPGQRNFGYEQYF
TGCGCCAGCAGCCCCGGACAGCGGAATTTCGGCTACGAGCAGTACTTC
>.|TRBJ2-7|TRBV2|.|14
CASSGQAYSYEQYF
TGTGCCAGCAGTGGACAGGCCTACTCCTACGAGCAGTACTTC
>TRBD1|TRBJ1-2|TRBV5-1|few|16
CASSGASRQGNYGYTF
TGCGCCAGCAGCGGCGCCTCTCGACAGGGAAACTATGGCTACACCTTC
>.|TRBJ1-2|TRBV4-2|few|16
CASSQDMTATNYGYTF
TGTGCCAGCAGCCAAGATATGACAGCAACTAACTATGGCTACACCTTC
>.|TRBJ2-6|TRBV6-5|.|15
CASSLFFSGANVLTF
TGTGCCAGCAGCCTCTTTTTCTCTGGGGCCAACGTCCTGACTTTC
>.|TRBJ1-1|TRBV5-6|few|14
CASSSLDRSTEAFF
TGTGCCAGCAGCTCCCTGGACAGAAGCACTGAAGCTTTCTTT
>TRBD1|TRBJ1-1|TRBV25-1|.|13
CASSPGQHTEAFF
TGTGCCAGCAGCCCGGGACAGCACACTGAAGCTTTCTTT
>.|TRBJ2-5|TRBV2|.|11
CASRQKETQYF
TGTGCCAGCAGACAGAAAGAGACCCAGTACTTC
>.|TRBJ1-3|TRBV7-2|.|15
CASSSVPVAGNTIYF
TGTGCCAGCAGCTCGGTTCCGGTTGCTGGAAACACCATATATTTT
>.|TRBJ2-7|TRBV18|.|14
CASSSRSSTYEQYF
TGTGCCAGCTCGTCGAGGAGCAGCACCTACGAGCAGTACTTC
>.|TRBJ2-7|TRBV6-1|.|13
CASSRTGKYEQYF
TGTGCCAGCAGTCGAACAGGGAAGTACGAGCAGTACTTC
>.|TRBJ1-1|TRBV29-1|few|12
CSGTGRGAQAFF
TGCAGCGGCACAGGCAGGGGAGCCCAAGCTTTCTTT
>.|TRBJ2-5|TRBV15|few|14
CATSDLDSLGTQYF
TGTGCCACCAGCGACTTGGACTCCTTGGGGACCCAGTACTTC
>TRBD1|TRBJ1-2|TRBV7-9|.|16
CASSFRDREGYYGYTF
TGTGCCAGCAGCTTCCGTGACAGGGAAGGATACTATGGCTACACCTTC
>.|TRBJ1-1|TRBV6-4|few|14
CASSLEGRYTEAFF
TGTGCCAGCAGTTTGGAGGGGCGGTACACTGAAGCTTTCTTT
>.|TRBJ2-7|TRBV2|.|12
CASSEVSGEQYF
TGTGCCAGCAGTGAAGTATCGGGCGAGCAGTACTTC
>.|TRBJ2-3|TRBV6-5|.|14
CASSLYRETDTQYF
TGTGCCAGCAGTCTATACAGGGAGACAGATACGCAGTATTTT
>TRBD1|TRBJ1-2|TRBV6-1|.|14
CASSLGQTVYGYTF
TGTGCCAGCAGCCTGGGACAGACCGTCTATGGCTACACCTTC
>TRBD2|TRBJ2-7|TRBV7-2|.|14
CASSLSGGPVEQYF
TGTGCCAGCAGCTTGTCGGGGGGGCCGGTCGAGCAGTACTTC
>TRBD1|TRBJ1-5|TRBV28|once|15
CASSLRQGGGQPQHF
TGTGCCAGCAGTTTACGCCAGGGGGGAGGTCAGCCCCAGCATTTT
>TRBD1|TRBJ2-2|TRBV9|.|14
CASSPTGVGGELFF
TGTGCCAGCAGCCCGACAGGGGTAGGTGGGGAGCTGTTTTTT